This TCR beta chain was observed in a study of early T cells in non-severe SARS-CoV-2 infection. Background on the study: Chains stayed unpaired after sequencing of bulk RNA from unsorted whole blood.

Note on this clonotype: Its antigen remains unidentified. A read error is possible here, since a much larger clone lies one base away.

The CDR3 extends over 17 amino acids. From germline, CDR1 is SGHRS and CDR2 YFSETQ. Attachment of unique molecular identifiers was made to individual cDNA molecules. TCRdb itself ran the 5' RACE reads through MiXCR, one entry per CDR3 protein. The sample consists of 55,000 to 65,000 distinct CDR3 sequences, roughly a tenth of them appearing once. Broader study findings: Anti-spike CD8 responses were favored by VDJdb matching, which missed private and CD4 specificities.

The receptor was isolated from an adult who was a healthcare worker with PCR-confirmed SARS-CoV-2 infection or an uninfected control (not recorded which). Sequencing was done on a sample of whole blood. This chain uses TRBV5-1 with TRBJ2-2; a possible D gene is TRBD2 (5 bases). The DNA of the CDR3 is TGCGCCCGCAGCTTGGACTTCCAGCCAGCGAACACCGGGGAGCTGTTTTTT. It yields the protein CARSLDFQPANTGELFF.